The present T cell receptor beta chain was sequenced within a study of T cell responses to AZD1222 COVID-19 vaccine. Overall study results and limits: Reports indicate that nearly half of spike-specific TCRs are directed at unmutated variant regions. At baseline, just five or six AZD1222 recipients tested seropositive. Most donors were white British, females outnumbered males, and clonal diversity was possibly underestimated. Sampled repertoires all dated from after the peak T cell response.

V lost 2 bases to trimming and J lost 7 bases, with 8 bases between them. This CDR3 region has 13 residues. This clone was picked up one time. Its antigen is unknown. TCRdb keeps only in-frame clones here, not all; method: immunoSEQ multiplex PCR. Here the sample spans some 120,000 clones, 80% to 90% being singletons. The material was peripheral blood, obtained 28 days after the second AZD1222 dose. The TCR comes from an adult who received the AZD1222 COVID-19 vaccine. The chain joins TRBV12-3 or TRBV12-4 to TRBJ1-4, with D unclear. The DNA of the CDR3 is TGTGCCAGCAGTTTACTCCAGTCTGAAAAACTGTTTTTT. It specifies CASSLLQSEKLFF.